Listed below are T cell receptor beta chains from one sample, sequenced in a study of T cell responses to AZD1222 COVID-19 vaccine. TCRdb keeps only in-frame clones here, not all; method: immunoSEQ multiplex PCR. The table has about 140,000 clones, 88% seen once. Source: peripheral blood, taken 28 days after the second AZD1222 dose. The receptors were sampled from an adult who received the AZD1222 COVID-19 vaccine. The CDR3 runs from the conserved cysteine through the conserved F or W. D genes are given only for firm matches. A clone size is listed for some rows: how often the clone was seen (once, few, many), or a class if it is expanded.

CDR3: CASRINAAGGEQYF; DNA: TGTGCCAGCAGGATAAACGCCGCTGGGGGCGAGCAGTACTTC; J: TRBJ2-7; V: TRBV7-2; D: .; size: .
CDR3: CASSYVTDYGYTF; DNA: TGTGCCAGCAGTTACGTTACAGACTATGGCTACACCTTC; J: TRBJ1-2; V: TRBV6-6; D: .; size: .
CDR3: CASSYETGTVYEQYF; DNA: TGTGCCAGCAGTTACGAGACAGGGACGGTCTACGAGCAGTACTTC; J: TRBJ2-7; V: TRBV6-2/TRBV6-3; D: TRBD1; size: few
CDR3: CASSLSGYEQYF; DNA: TGTGCCAGCAGTTTATCGGGGTACGAGCAGTACTTC; J: TRBJ2-7; V: TRBV28; D: .; size: .
CDR3: CSVTGSGINTEAFF; DNA: TGCAGCGTGACAGGGTCGGGAATAAACACTGAAGCTTTCTTT; J: TRBJ1-1; V: TRBV29-1; D: TRBD1; size: .
CDR3: CASSQDRAGANVLTF; DNA: TGCGCCAGCAGCCAAGACAGGGCAGGGGCCAACGTCCTGACTTTC; J: TRBJ2-6; V: TRBV5-1; D: TRBD1; size: .
CDR3: CAWSLIPKSGELFF; DNA: TGTGCCTGGAGTCTGATACCGAAGTCCGGGGAGCTGTTTTTT; J: TRBJ2-2; V: TRBV30; D: .; size: once
CDR3: CASSFGPLGGTEAFF; DNA: TGCGCCAGCAGCTTCGGACCTCTTGGGGGAACTGAAGCTTTCTTT; J: TRBJ1-1; V: TRBV5-1; D: .; size: .
CDR3: CASSKRDSAGGRLYNEQFF; DNA: TGTGCCAGCAGCAAAAGGGACAGTGCCGGCGGGAGACTGTACAATGAGCAGTTCTTC; J: TRBJ2-1; V: TRBV21-1; D: .; size: .
CDR3: CASSQEGVRGNEQFF; DNA: TGCGCCAGCAGCCAAGAGGGCGTGAGGGGGAATGAGCAGTTCTTC; J: TRBJ2-1; V: TRBV4-1; D: .; size: once
CDR3: CASSSRVNYGYTF; DNA: TGTGCCAGCAGCTCTCGGGTGAACTATGGCTACACCTTC; J: TRBJ1-2; V: TRBV11-2; D: .; size: .
CDR3: CASSPFPTGSNQPQHF; DNA: TGTGCCAGCAGCCCCTTTCCAACAGGGAGCAATCAGCCCCAGCATTTT; J: TRBJ1-5; V: TRBV7-2; D: .; size: .
CDR3: CASSYSMWTEAFF; DNA: TGTGCCAGCAGTTACTCGATGTGGACTGAAGCTTTCTTT; J: TRBJ1-1; V: TRBV6-5; D: .; size: .
CDR3: CASASRTQGGSPLHF; DNA: TGCGCCAGCGCTTCTCGGACCCAAGGCGGGTCACCCCTCCACTTT; J: TRBJ1-6; V: TRBV23-1; D: .; size: once
CDR3: CASSEAIGQLGYTF; DNA: TGTGCCAGCAGTGAAGCGATTGGACAGCTTGGCTACACCTTC; J: TRBJ1-2; V: TRBV2; D: .; size: once
CDR3: CASSPPDSRFNEKLFF; DNA: TGTGCCAGCTCACCACCCGACAGCCGGTTTAATGAAAAACTGTTTTTT; J: TRBJ1-4; V: TRBV18; D: .; size: .
CDR3: CASSESHATNEKLFF; DNA: TGTGCCAGCAGTGAAAGTCATGCAACTAATGAAAAACTGTTTTTT; J: TRBJ1-4; V: TRBV2; D: .; size: few
CDR3: CASSDQISGRGQYF; DNA: TGTGCCAGCAGCGACCAAATTTCTGGACGGGGGCAGTACTTC; J: TRBJ2-7; V: TRBV11-2; D: .; size: .
CDR3: CASSLTSTGNSGANVLTF; DNA: TGTGCCAGCAGTCTAACTTCCACAGGGAACTCTGGGGCCAACGTCCTGACTTTC; J: TRBJ2-6; V: TRBV28; D: .; size: .
CDR3: CASSLGEKNSPLHF; DNA: TGCGCCAGCAGCTTGGGAGAAAAGAATTCACCCCTCCACTTT; J: TRBJ1-6; V: TRBV5-1; D: .; size: .
CDR3: CASSLLRAGANVLTF; DNA: TGTGCCAGCAGTTTACTTAGGGCTGGGGCCAACGTCCTGACTTTC; J: TRBJ2-6; V: TRBV28; D: .; size: .
CDR3: CASSRLAGGDYNEQFF; DNA: TGTGCCAGCAGCAGACTAGCGGGAGGGGATTACAATGAGCAGTTCTTC; J: TRBJ2-1; V: TRBV6-2/TRBV6-3; D: TRBD2; size: .
CDR3: CASSLSESEKLFF; DNA: TGTGCCAGCAGCTTATCCGAGAGCGAAAAACTGTTTTTT; J: TRBJ1-4; V: TRBV11-1; D: .; size: once
CDR3: CASSQDQTGGYNEQFF; DNA: TGCGCCAGCAGCCAAGACCAGACGGGGGGGTACAATGAGCAGTTCTTC; J: TRBJ2-1; V: TRBV4-3; D: TRBD2; size: .
CDR3: CASSLVAVGAYEQYF; DNA: TGTGCCAGCAGCTTAGTCGCCGTAGGGGCCTACGAGCAGTACTTC; J: TRBJ2-7; V: TRBV7-8; D: .; size: .
CDR3: CASSPGSGRAGEEQYF; DNA: TGCGCCAGCAGCCCAGGGAGCGGGAGGGCGGGTGAAGAGCAGTACTTC; J: TRBJ2-7; V: TRBV5-1; D: TRBD2; size: .
CDR3: CASSFGGENTEAFF; DNA: TGTGCCAGCAGCTTCGGGGGTGAGAACACTGAAGCTTTCTTT; J: TRBJ1-1; V: TRBV7-9; D: .; size: .
CDR3: CASSRGQPGGTGANVLTF; DNA: TGTGCCAGCAGTCGAGGACAGCCGGGAGGGACTGGGGCCAACGTCCTGACTTTC; J: TRBJ2-6; V: TRBV11-3; D: TRBD2; size: once
CDR3: CASSQSGQGATEAFF; DNA: TGCGCCAGCAGCCAGTCGGGACAGGGGGCCACTGAAGCTTTCTTT; J: TRBJ1-1; V: TRBV4-3; D: TRBD1; size: .
CDR3: CASSQSGQLIEKLFF; DNA: TGTGCCAGCAGCCAATCGGGACAGCTAATTGAAAAACTGTTTTTT; J: TRBJ1-4; V: TRBV16; D: TRBD1; size: .
CDR3: CADRVYNEQFF; DNA: TGTGCCGACAGGGTCTACAATGAGCAGTTCTTC; J: TRBJ2-1; V: TRBV2; D: TRBD1; size: .
CDR3: CASTRIMNTEAFF; DNA: TGTGCCTCCACAAGAATAATGAACACTGAAGCTTTCTTT; J: TRBJ1-1; V: TRBV30; D: .; size: .
CDR3: CASRIGSPLHF; DNA: TGTGCCAGCAGAATTGGTTCACCCCTCCACTTT; J: TRBJ1-6; V: TRBV6-5; D: .; size: .
CDR3: CASSYGQGDRYAQPQHF; DNA: TGTGCCAGCAGCTATGGACAGGGCGATCGGTATGCTCAGCCCCAGCATTTT; J: TRBJ1-5; V: TRBV7-9; D: TRBD1; size: .
CDR3: CASRHFRLSGRYNEQFF; DNA: TGTGCCAGCAGACATTTCCGGCTTAGCGGGAGGTACAATGAGCAGTTCTTC; J: TRBJ2-1; V: TRBV11-2; D: TRBD2; size: .
CDR3: CASSVGGTADTQYF; DNA: TGTGCCAGCAGCGTAGGGGGTACGGCAGATACGCAGTATTTT; J: TRBJ2-3; V: TRBV9; D: .; size: .
CDR3: CASSQQASGNTIYF; DNA: TGCGCCAGCAGCCAACAAGCCTCTGGAAACACCATATATTTT; J: TRBJ1-3; V: TRBV5-1; D: .; size: .
CDR3: CASSPGLEKEQYF; DNA: TGTGCCAGCTCCCCGGGACTAGAGAAGGAGCAGTACTTC; J: TRBJ2-7; V: TRBV18; D: TRBD2; size: few
CDR3: CASSGGGTSYNSPLHF; DNA: TGTGCCAGCAGCGGGGGGGGGACCTCCTATAATTCACCCCTCCACTTT; J: TRBJ1-6; V: TRBV3-1/TRBV3-2; D: .; size: few
CDR3: CASSPGQGNYEQYF; DNA: TGTGCCAGCTCACCGGGACAGGGAAACTACGAGCAGTACTTC; J: TRBJ2-7; V: TRBV18; D: TRBD1; size: .
CDR3: CASSVEWGSSYEQYF; DNA: TGTGCCAGCAGCGTAGAGTGGGGAAGCTCCTACGAGCAGTACTTC; J: TRBJ2-7; V: TRBV9; D: .; size: .
CDR3: CASSRAGGGALTGELFF; DNA: TGTGCCAGCAGCCGGGCTGGGGGTGGGGCACTGACCGGGGAGCTGTTTTTT; J: TRBJ2-2; V: TRBV6-2/TRBV6-3; D: .; size: .
CDR3: CAWSVTSGTAKHF; DNA: TGTGCCTGGAGTGTAACCTCGGGGACAGCTAAGCATTTT; J: TRBJ1-5; V: TRBV30; D: TRBD1; size: .
CDR3: CASSQDPYEKLFF; DNA: TGTGCCAGCAGCCAAGATCCCTATGAAAAACTGTTTTTT; J: TRBJ1-4; V: TRBV3-1/TRBV3-2; D: .; size: .